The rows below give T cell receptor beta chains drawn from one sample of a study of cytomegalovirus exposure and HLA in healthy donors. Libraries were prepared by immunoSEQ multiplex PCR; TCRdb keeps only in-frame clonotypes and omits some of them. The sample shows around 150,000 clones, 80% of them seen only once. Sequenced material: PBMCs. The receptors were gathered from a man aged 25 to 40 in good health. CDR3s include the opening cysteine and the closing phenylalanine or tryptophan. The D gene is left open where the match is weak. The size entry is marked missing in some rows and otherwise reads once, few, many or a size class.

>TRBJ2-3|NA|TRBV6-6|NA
CASSYSGQKSTDTQYF
TGTGCCAGCAGTTACTCCGGACAGAAAAGCACAGATACGCAGTATTTT
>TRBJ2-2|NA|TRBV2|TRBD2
CASRLAPDTGELFF
TGTGCCAGCCGACTAGCTCCAGACACCGGGGAGCTGTTTTTT
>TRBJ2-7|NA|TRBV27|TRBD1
CASSLTGGYEQYF
TGTGCCAGCAGTTTGACAGGGGGGTACGAGCAGTACTTC
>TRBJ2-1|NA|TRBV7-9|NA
CASSVLTGKGYNEQFF
TGTGCCAGCAGCGTCCTTACAGGGAAGGGGTACAATGAGCAGTTCTTC
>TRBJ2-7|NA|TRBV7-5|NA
CVRSPRSGLAGGTPYEQYF
TGTGTCAGAAGCCCTAGATCGGGACTAGCGGGAGGCACCCCCTACGAGCAGTACTTC
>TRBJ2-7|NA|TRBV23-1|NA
CASNFGDKGRVHEQYF
TGCGCCAGCAACTTTGGGGACAAAGGCAGGGTCCACGAGCAGTACTTC
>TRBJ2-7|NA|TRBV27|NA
CASSLGGGRYEQYF
TGTGCCAGCAGTTTAGGGGGGGGGCGCTACGAGCAGTACTTC
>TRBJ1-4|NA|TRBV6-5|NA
CASGNRLQAHEKLFF
TGTGCCAGCGGAAACAGATTACAGGCGCATGAAAAACTGTTTTTT
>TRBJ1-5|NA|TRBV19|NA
CASSVAGYSNQPQHF
TGTGCCAGTAGTGTGGCAGGATATAGCAATCAGCCCCAGCATTTT
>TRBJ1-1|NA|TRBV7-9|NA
CSSSQAGGRGNTEAFF
TGTTCCAGCAGCCAGGCGGGCGGGAGGGGGAACACTGAAGCTTTCTTT
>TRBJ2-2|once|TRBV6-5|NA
CASRASNTGELFF
TGTGCCAGCAGAGCGAGTAACACCGGGGAGCTGTTTTTT
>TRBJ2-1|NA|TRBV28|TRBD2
CASSLPPSGRGYNEQFF
TGTGCCAGCAGTTTACCCCCTAGCGGGAGGGGGTACAATGAGCAGTTCTTC
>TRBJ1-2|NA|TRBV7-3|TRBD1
CASSLTGGLNYGYTF
TGTGCCAGCAGCTTAACAGGGGGCCTAAACTATGGCTACACCTTC
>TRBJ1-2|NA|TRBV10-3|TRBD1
CAISPGQGNYGYTF
TGTGCCATCAGTCCAGGACAGGGTAACTATGGCTACACCTTC
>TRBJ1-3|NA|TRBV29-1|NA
CSVEGADSSGNTIYF
TGCAGCGTTGAAGGGGCCGACAGCTCTGGAAACACCATATATTTT
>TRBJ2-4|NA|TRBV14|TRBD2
CASSRVRASGSGLAKNIQYF
TGTGCCAGCAGCCGCGTCCGTGCTAGCGGGTCGGGACTAGCCAAAAACATTCAGTACTTC
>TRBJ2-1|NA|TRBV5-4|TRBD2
CASSSDDEGLPARQFF
TGTGCCAGCAGCTCAGACGATGAGGGACTACCGGCCCGGCAGTTCTTC
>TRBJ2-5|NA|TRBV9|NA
CASSVDGGRETQYF
TGTGCCAGCAGCGTAGATGGTGGCCGAGAGACCCAGTACTTC
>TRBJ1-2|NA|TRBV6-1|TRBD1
CASSTGIDGYTF
TGTGCCAGTTCGACAGGGATCGATGGCTACACCTTC
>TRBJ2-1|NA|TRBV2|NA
CATIGRPSGVNEQFF
TGTGCCACGATTGGACGGCCGTCAGGGGTCAATGAGCAGTTCTTC
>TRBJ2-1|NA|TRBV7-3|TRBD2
CASSSGLAGYNEQFF
TGTGCCAGCAGTTCGGGACTAGCAGGGTACAATGAGCAGTTCTTC
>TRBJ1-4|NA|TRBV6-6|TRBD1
CASNSGTGNEKLFF
TGTGCCAGCAACTCCGGGACAGGAAATGAAAAACTGTTTTTT
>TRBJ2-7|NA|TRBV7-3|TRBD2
CASSLKGEGPVGEQYF
TGTGCCAGCAGCTTAAAAGGGGAGGGGCCCGTGGGCGAGCAGTACTTC
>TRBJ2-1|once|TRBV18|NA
CASWSGEQFF
TGTGCCAGCTGGTCAGGGGAGCAGTTCTTC
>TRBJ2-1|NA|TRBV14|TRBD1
CASSPGTAGKFF
TGTGCCAGCAGCCCTGGGACAGCAGGGAAGTTCTTC
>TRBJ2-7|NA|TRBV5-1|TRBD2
CASGEGTVAYEQYF
TGCGCCAGCGGGGAGGGGACGGTGGCCTACGAGCAGTACTTC
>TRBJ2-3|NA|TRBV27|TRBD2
CASSLTTSGPTDTQYF
TGTGCCAGCAGTCTGACGACTAGCGGACCCACAGATACGCAGTATTTT
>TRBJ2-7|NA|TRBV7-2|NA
CASSAQGPDEQYF
TGTGCCAGCAGCGCACAGGGACCCGACGAGCAGTACTTC
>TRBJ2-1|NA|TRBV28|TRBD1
CASSPRPGTGDNEQFF
TGTGCCAGCAGTCCACGTCCCGGGACAGGGGACAATGAGCAGTTCTTC
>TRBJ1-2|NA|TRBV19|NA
CASNPISRGNSYNYGYTF
TGTGCCAGTAATCCGATTTCGAGGGGGAACAGTTATAACTATGGCTACACCTTC
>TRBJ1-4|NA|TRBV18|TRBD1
CASSPQGAFRKLFF
TGTGCCAGCTCACCCCAGGGGGCGTTCAGAAAACTGTTTTTT
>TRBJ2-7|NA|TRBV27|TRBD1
CASSPMRGTGGSRDEQYF
TGTGCCAGCAGCCCCATGCGGGGGACAGGGGGGAGCCGCGACGAGCAGTACTTC
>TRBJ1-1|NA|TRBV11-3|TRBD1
CASSRDREAFF
TGTGCCAGCAGCCGGGACAGGGAAGCTTTCTTT
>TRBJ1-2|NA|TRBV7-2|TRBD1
CASSLRDRGSPGYTF
TGTGCCAGCAGCTTAAGGGACAGGGGATCTCCCGGCTACACCTTC
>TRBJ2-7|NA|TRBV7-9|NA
CSSSPVGDNEQYF
TGTTCCAGCAGCCCTGTGGGGGACAACGAGCAGTACTTC
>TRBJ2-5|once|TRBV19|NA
CASGPREETQYF
TGTGCCAGTGGCCCGCGGGAAGAGACCCAGTACTTC
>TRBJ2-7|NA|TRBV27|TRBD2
CASSYTQGSGPKYEQYF
TGTGCCAGCAGTTACACTCAGGGTAGCGGGCCCAAATACGAGCAGTACTTC
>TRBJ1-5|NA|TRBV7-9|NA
CASSFEGGLNQPQHF
TGTGCCAGCAGCTTTGAGGGAGGCCTCAATCAGCCCCAGCATTTT
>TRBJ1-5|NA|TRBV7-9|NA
CASSLTGGNQPQHF
TGTGCCAGCAGCTTAACCGGGGGCAATCAGCCCCAGCATTTT
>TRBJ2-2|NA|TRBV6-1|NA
CASSEQGSGTGELFF
TGTGCCAGCAGTGAGCAGGGATCGGGCACCGGGGAGCTGTTTTTT
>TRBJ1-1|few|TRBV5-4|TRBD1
CASSQVRTGENTEAFF
TGTGCCAGCAGCCAAGTGAGGACAGGGGAGAACACTGAAGCTTTCTTT